Below are 29 T cell receptor beta chains sequenced from a single sample in a study of T cells in Graves' hyperthyroidism and ophthalmopathy. It was RNA transcripts that yielded the amplified TCR beta CDR3 regions. First-round RT-PCR with HTBI primers amplified the TCR CDR3 region. In TCRdb, the multiplex PCR reads were re-called with MiXCR into one record per CDR3 protein. Counted here are under 450,000 distinct CDR3 sequences, about 15% occurring once; the ten biggest clones make up approximately 7.5%. Sequencing used blood. The source is a woman aged 18-35 years with Graves' hyperthyroidism.

This clonotype was observed a few times. The chain carries TRBV12-3 or TRBV12-4 and TRBJ2-7; D may be TRBD1 (5 bases). The CDR3 length is 11 residues. V was shortened by 1 base and J by 12 bases, with 10 bases between the two germline ends. The CDR3 coding sequence is TGTGCCAGCAGTTTAGGGCAGGGCACGTACTTC. As protein: CASSLGQGTYF.

This clonotype has at least ten counts. The CDR3 DNA follows: TGCAGCATAGGGACTAGCGGGGCCTACGAGCAGTACTTC. Protein sequence: CSIGTSGAYEQYF. The chain carries TRBV20-1 and TRBJ2-7; 13 nucleotides agree with TRBD2. The CDR3 sequence is 13 residues long. Looked up from germline, CDR1 is DFQATT and CDR2 is SNEGSKA (reference sequence).

This clonotype was counted many times. The gene calls are TRBV11-1 and TRBJ2-2; TRBD2 matches at 9 bases. J gave up 4 bases and V 4 bases, and 10 bases lay outside the gene matches. The CDR3 has 17 amino acids. Germline V gives CDR1 SGHAT, CDR2 FQDESV (reference sequence). CDR3 sequence: CASSSTASGKGTGELFF. Here the CDR3 DNA reads TGTGCCAGCAGCTCAACGGCTAGCGGGAAGGGCACCGGGGAGCTGTTTTTT.

This clonotype appeared many times. DNA for the CDR3: TGCGCCAGCAGCCGGACTAGCGGGGAATCCTACGAGCAGTACTTC. Translation gives CASSRTSGESYEQYF. This rearrangement joins TRBV5-1 to TRBJ2-7; 12 bases are a match to TRBD2. The junction had 3 bases not matched to a gene; V was cut back by 4 bases and J by 1 base. Germline CDR1 and CDR2: SGHRS and YFSETQ. CDR3 length: 15 amino acids.

This clonotype was observed at least ten times. The rearrangement links TRBV5-1 to TRBJ1-2; 9 nucleotides align to TRBD1. Unmatched junction bases numbered 14, after V lost 4 bases and J lost 10 bases. Germline V gene sequence: CDR1 SGHRS, CDR2 YFSETQ. The CDR3 contains 15 residues. The CDR3: CASSPKTGTGNFYTF. The CDR3 DNA reads as TGCGCCAGCAGCCCGAAAACCGGGACAGGGAACTTCTACACCTTC. Full variable domain (rest looked up from reference TRBV5-1 and TRBJ1-2): KAGVTQTPRYLIKTRGQQVTLSCSPISGHRSVSWYQQTPGQGLQFLFEYFSETQRNKGNFPGRFSGRQFSNSRSEMNVSTLELGDSALYLCASSPKTGTGNFYTFGSGTRLTVV.

This clonotype showed up many times. The CDR3 DNA sequence: TGTGCCAGCAGAATCCCCTCCCGATCCTACGAGCAGTACTTC. Protein sequence: CASRIPSRSYEQYF. The chain is built from TRBV6-1 and TRBJ2-7; D is unresolved. Germline loops: CDR1 MNHNS, CDR2 SASEGT. The V and J ends lost 6 bases and 1 base respectively, with 13 bases between them. This CDR3 spans 14 amino acids.

A word on this clonotype: A much larger clone sits a single nucleotide away, making a read error possible. The genes are TRBV20-1 and TRBJ2-3, with D perhaps TRBD2 (5 bases). This CDR3 is built from 16 residues. Germline V gene data show CDR1 as DFQATT and CDR2 as SNEGSKA (reference sequence). CDR3 in DNA: TGCAGTGCTATCCTCCCCGGACTTTTTATCACAGATACGCGGTATTTT. Translated, it gives CSAILPGLFITDTRYF.

The chain combines TRBV27 with TRBJ2-7; 7 positions match TRBD2. V lost 6 bases to trimming and J lost 7 bases; unmatched junction nucleotides: 15. The length of the CDR3 is 15 residues. From germline, CDR1 is MNHEY and CDR2 SMNVEV (reference sequence). CDR3 bases: TGTGCCAGCAGCCCTATCGGGGGGAAGGGGTCGGAGCAGTACTTC. Protein product: CASSPIGGKGSEQYF.

This clonotype was seen ten or more times. The gene calls are TRBV20-1 and TRBJ2-3; D unresolved. The CDR3 covers 13 residues. Germline values: CDR1 DFQATT, CDR2 SNEGSKA (reference sequence). Trimming shortened V by 6 bases and J by 0 bases, and 10 bases separated the two germline ends. In nucleotides, the CDR3 is TGCAGTGCCCACAGATCCAGCACAGATACGCAGTATTTT. Protein product: CSAHRSSTDTQYF.

The rearrangement uses TRBV6-2 or TRBV6-3 and TRBJ2-7; 7 nucleotides align to TRBD2. Trimming removed 8 bases from V and 7 bases from J; junction bases left unmatched: 8. The CDR3 loop spans 12 amino acids. CDR1 and CDR2 (germline): MNHEY, SVGEGT. CDR3 nucleotide sequence: TGTGCCAGCGCGCTTAGGCGGGGGGAGCAGTACTTC. Its translation: CASALRRGEQYF.

This rearrangement joins TRBV10-2 to TRBJ2-3; no firm D call. The CDR3 has 12 amino acids. V lost 9 bases and J 0 bases, leaving 7 bases between the germline ends. Germline V gives CDR1 WSHSY, CDR2 SAAADI. The CDR3 reads CASRISTDTQYF. As DNA, the CDR3 is TGCGCCAGTAGGATTAGCACAGATACGCAGTATTTT.

In this sample, this clonotype turned up many times. The rearrangement links TRBV28 to TRBJ1-6; the D gene is possibly TRBD1 (5 bases). This CDR3 comprises 15 residues. V was trimmed by 2 bases and J by 5 bases, leaving 10 bases between them. CDR1 and CDR2 from the germline V gene are MDHEN and SYDVKM. This CDR3 is CASSLVGEHNSPLHF. CDR3 bases: TGTGCCAGCAGTTTAGTGGGGGAACATAATTCACCCCTCCACTTT.

The gene calls are TRBV5-5 and TRBJ2-1; perhaps TRBD2 as D (6 bases). Germline V gene lookup returns CDR1 SGHKS and CDR2 YYEKEE (reference sequence). The CDR3 has 14 amino acids. Between the trimmed V and J ends, which lost 6 bases and 7 bases, there was a span of 17 bases. In nucleotides, the CDR3 is TGTGCCAGCACCCCGTTTGGGGGAGGTAATGAGCAGTTCTTC. Protein: CASTPFGGGNEQFF.

This clonotype has at least ten counts. This chain connects TRBV6-5 to TRBJ2-3; D uncertain. The CDR3 is 15 amino acids. Germline CDR1 MNHEY, CDR2 SVGAGI. V lost 2 bases, J lost 1 base, and 10 bases lay in between. The CDR3 DNA follows: TGTGCCAGCAGTTACGATCAGGCGCGCACAGATACGCAGTATTTT. Translating it yields CASSYDQARTDTQYF.

This clonotype turned up a few times. The V call is TRBV15, the J call TRBJ2-7, with 8 bases aligning to TRBD1. Per germline, CDR1 LNHNV and CDR2 YYDKDF (reference sequence). After removal of 5 bases from V and 5 bases from J, the junction contained 11 bases not matched to a gene. CDR3 length equals 15 residues. The CDR3 loop reads CATSVKRTGPNEQYF. CDR3 DNA: TGTGCCACCAGCGTAAAAAGGACAGGGCCCAACGAGCAGTACTTC.

V is TRBV6-6 and J is TRBJ2-7; 8 nucleotides agree with TRBD1. This CDR3 is built from 13 residues. Looked up from germline, CDR1 is MNHNY and CDR2 is SVGAGI (reference sequence). V lost 1 base, J lost 6 bases, and 2 bases stayed unmatched. CDR3 in DNA: TGTGCCAGCAGTTACTACGGACAGGGCGAGCAGTACTTC. This codes for CASSYYGQGEQYF.

This clonotype was observed at least ten times. V gene TRBV6-5 combines with J gene TRBJ2-5, with TRBD2 matching over 8 bases. The CDR3 spans 15 residues. J lost 5 bases, V lost 0 bases, and 5 bases had no gene match. From germline, CDR1 is MNHEY and CDR2 SVGAGI. The CDR3: CASSYSAGGGETQYF. The CDR3 DNA reads as TGTGCCAGCAGTTACTCGGCGGGGGGCGGGGAGACCCAGTACTTC.

The sample holds a few counts of this clonotype. The chain is built from TRBV20-1 and TRBJ1-3; D might be TRBD1 (6 bases). The V gene lost 0 bases and the J gene lost 8 bases, with 14 bases spanning the gap. The CDR3 sequence is 14 residues long. Germline loops: CDR1 DFQATT, CDR2 SNEGSKA (reference sequence). In nucleotides, the CDR3 is TGCAGTGCTAGAGATGCAGCAGGGGCGGACACCATATATTTT. Its translation is CSARDAAGADTIYF.

This clonotype was seen at least ten times. The V call is TRBV20-1, the J call TRBJ2-7; D gene ambiguous. This CDR3 has 14 amino acids. The V and J ends lost 1 base and 0 bases respectively, with 10 bases between them. CDR1 is DFQATT and CDR2 is SNEGSKA in the germline V gene (reference sequence). CDR3 protein: CSARVRSSSYEQYF. CDR3 nucleotides: TGCAGTGCTAGAGTTCGGTCGAGCTCCTACGAGCAGTACTTC.

This clonotype was observed at least ten times. The genes are TRBV28 and TRBJ1-2; TRBD1 matches 7 bases. This CDR3 is built from 13 residues. CDR1 and CDR2 (germline): MDHEN, SYDVKM. V shed 6 bases, J shed 2 bases, and the junction held 3 bases outside the gene matches. The CDR3 DNA follows: TGTGCCAGCAGGCGGGACAGCAACTATGGCTACACCTTC. This translates into CASRRDSNYGYTF.

Ten or more counts support this clonotype. This chain connects TRBV18 to TRBJ2-3, with a weak D call TRBD2 (6 bases). Trimming removed 1 base at V and 3 bases at J, with 14 bases between. The CDR3 length is 16 residues. From germline, CDR1 is KGHSH and CDR2 LQKENI. The CDR3 region has the DNA TGTGCCAGCTCACCACTCGCACTAGCTCGGACAGATACGCAGTATTTT. Amino acid sequence: CASSPLALARTDTQYF.

This clonotype occurred many times. The V and J genes are TRBV20-1 and TRBJ2-7; the match to TRBD1 covers 10 bases. J gave up 6 bases and V 3 bases, and 8 bases lay outside the gene matches. The CDR3 is 14 amino acids. From germline, CDR1 is DFQATT and CDR2 SNEGSKA (reference sequence). CDR3 sequence: CSASQGDRGGEQYF. CDR3 coding DNA: TGCAGTGCTAGTCAGGGGGACAGGGGAGGCGAGCAGTACTTC.

This clonotype has a handful of counts. The genes are TRBV7-6 and TRBJ2-7; 9 nucleotides agree with TRBD1. This CDR3 comprises 16 residues. J lost 5 bases, V lost 3 bases, and 11 bases had no gene match. Germline lookup yields CDR1 SGHVS and CDR2 FNYEAQ. The CDR3 here is CASSFGARDRVHEQYF. CDR3 nucleotide sequence: TGTGCCAGCAGCTTCGGCGCCCGGGACAGGGTCCACGAGCAGTACTTC. Filled out from reference TRBV7-6 and TRBJ2-7, the complete variable domain reads GAGVSQSPRYKVTKRGQDVALRCDPISGHVSLYWYRQALGQGPEFLTYFNYEAQQDKSGLPNDRFSAERPEGSISTLTIQRTEQRDSAMYRCASSFGARDRVHEQYFGPGTRLTVT.

This clonotype was seen repeatedly, ten times or more. J is TRBJ1-1 and V is TRBV5-6; D is ambiguous. The length of the CDR3 is 13 residues. The V end was cut by 0 bases, the J end by 8 bases, with 11 bases between. Per the germline V gene, CDR1 is SGHDT and CDR2 is YYEEEE. The chain's CDR3 is CASSLGVRPEAFF. Here the CDR3 DNA reads TGTGCCAGCAGCTTGGGGGTCCGCCCGGAAGCTTTCTTT.

The gene calls are TRBV6-2 or TRBV6-3 and TRBJ2-3; D ambiguous. Germline V gene sequence: CDR1 MNHEY, CDR2 SVGEGT. This CDR3 spans 14 amino acids. The ends were cut back, 7 bases at V and 5 bases at J, with 16 bases in the middle. CDR3 nucleotide sequence: TGTGCCAGCACTCTTAGAGTAGGTGGAGATACGCAGTATTTT. The encoded protein is CASTLRVGGDTQYF.

The gene calls are TRBV28 and TRBJ2-5; 10 nucleotides agree with TRBD1. CDR3 length: 17 amino acids. V shed 3 bases and J 5 bases; nucleotides not matched to a gene: 12. Germline V CDR1 and CDR2: MDHEN, SYDVKM. CDR3: CASSFLRDRGVMETQYF. As DNA, the CDR3 is TGTGCCAGCAGTTTCCTCCGGGACAGGGGTGTGATGGAGACCCAGTACTTC. The full variable domain, its missing parts supplied by reference TRBV28 and TRBJ2-5, is DVKVTQSSRYLVKRTGEKVFLECVQDMDHENMFWYRQDPGLGLRLIYFSYDVKMKEKGDIPEGYSVSREKKERFSLILESASTNQTSMYLCASSFLRDRGVMETQYFGPGTRLLVL.

The chain couples TRBV2 to TRBJ2-7, with D perhaps TRBD2 (5 bases). The germline V gene has CDR1 SNHLY and CDR2 FYNNEI. V shed 3 bases and J shed 2 bases, with 11 bases lying between them. The CDR3 runs to 14 residues. CDR3 DNA: TGTGCCAGCAGTGATGAGGGTCCTACCTACGAGCAGTACTTC. Its protein product is CASSDEGPTYEQYF.

The chain couples TRBV7-6 to TRBJ2-7; 8 bases agree with TRBD2. The germline V gene encodes CDR1 SGHVS and CDR2 FNYEAQ. The CDR3 sequence is 17 residues long. V lost 2 bases to trimming and J lost 3 bases; unmatched junction nucleotides: 12. The chain's CDR3 is CASSLLERGRGSYEQYF. The CDR3 DNA sequence: TGTGCCAGCAGCTTACTCGAGCGGGGGCGGGGGAGCTACGAGCAGTACTTC.

V usage is TRBV11-2 and J usage is TRBJ2-1, with no clear D. Per germline, CDR1 SGHAT and CDR2 FQNNGV. V lost 0 bases and J lost 5, with 11 bases in between. The CDR3 consists of 15 residues. CDR3: CASSLDLGRNNEQFF. In DNA form, the CDR3 reads TGTGCCAGCAGCTTAGATCTGGGAAGGAACAATGAGCAGTTCTTC.